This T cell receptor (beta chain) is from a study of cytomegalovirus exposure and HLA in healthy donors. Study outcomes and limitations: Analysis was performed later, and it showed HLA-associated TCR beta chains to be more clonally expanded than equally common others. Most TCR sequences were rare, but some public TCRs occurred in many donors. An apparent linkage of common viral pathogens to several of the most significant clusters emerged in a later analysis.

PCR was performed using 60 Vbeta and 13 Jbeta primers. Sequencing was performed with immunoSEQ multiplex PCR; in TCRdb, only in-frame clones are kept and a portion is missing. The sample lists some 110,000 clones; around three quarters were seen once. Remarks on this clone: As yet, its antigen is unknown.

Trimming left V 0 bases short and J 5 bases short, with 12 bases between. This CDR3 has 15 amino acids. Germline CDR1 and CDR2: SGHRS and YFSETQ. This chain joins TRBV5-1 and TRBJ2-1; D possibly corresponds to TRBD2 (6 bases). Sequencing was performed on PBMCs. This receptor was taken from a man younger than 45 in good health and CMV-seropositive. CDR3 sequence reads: CASSLGASDHNEQFF. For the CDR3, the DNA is TGCGCCAGCAGCTTGGGCGCTAGCGACCACAATGAGCAGTTCTTC.